This T cell receptor (beta chain) originates from a study of blood T cell repertoires in COVID-19. The overall study: Both acute and convalescent COVID-19 samples were obtained from the United States, Italy and Spain. T cells, B-cell-depleted T cells, or PBMCs supplied cDNA or gDNA.

The J segment lost 0 bases and the V segment lost 0 bases, leaving 11 bases of the junction unmatched. CDR3 length: 20 amino acids. Germline assignment: CDR1 LNHNV and CDR2 YYDKDF (reference sequence). Original processing methods: Estimates of nucleated cell counts were drawn from the amplification of reference gene primers. The data were produced by immunoSEQ multiplex PCR, yet TCRdb's version contains in-frame clones alone and is incomplete. D and trimming were read from the DNA, whereas the V and J calls and clone size are those reported in that table. The sample includes about 290,000 clones, roughly 89% seen only once; the top ten take about 3%.

This clonotype was obtained from a woman aged 30 to 39 with active or convalescent COVID-19. Sequencing was performed on peripheral blood. The chain recombines TRBV15 with TRBJ2-3, with TRBD2 matching 11 bases. CDR3 residues: CATSRDPTGLAGPSTDTQYF. The CDR3 coding sequence is TGTGCCACCAGCAGAGACCCGACAGGACTAGCGGGCCCAAGCACAGATACGCAGTATTTT.